The clone carrying this T cell receptor beta chain was counted a few times. As yet, its antigen is unknown. This sample stems from a study of T cell repertoires in cytomegalovirus infection. Across the study: CMV epitopes, recently identified HLA-C-restricted and well-studied HLA-B-restricted, were used. In public TCR beta signatures, there were indications of both CMV infection and matching HLA type. General study points: Frequencies of public TCR beta families were cumulated, and this identified carriers of CMV plus the relevant HLA. The ex vivo response was dominated by HLA-C-restricted CMV-specific TCR beta clonotypes.

MiXCR was run by TCRdb on the reads, yielding one entry per CDR3 protein. The table lists about 57,000 distinct CDR3 sequences, 20% of them singletons, with 73% in the top ten. The material sequenced was CD8+ T cells from cultured PBMCs, taken from culture after CMV antigen stimulation. This receptor was taken from a human donor in good health (CMV status not recorded). Some clones in this sample may be carry-over from other donors' samples.

The CDR3 coding sequence is TGTGCCAGCGGGAGGGACAGGACGAAAAGCACAGATACGCAGTATTTT. Its translation: CASGRDRTKSTDTQYF. V gene TRBV7-2 combines with J gene TRBJ2-3; tentative D call: TRBD1 (8 bases). The CDR3 contains 16 residues. The germline CDR1 and CDR2 sequences are SGHTA and FQGNSA. V was shortened by 8 bases and J by 0 bases, with 18 bases between the two germline ends.